Sequencing of this T cell receptor beta chain was carried out in a study of Graves' ophthalmopathy and Graves' hyperthyroidism. Study in general: Samples of peripheral blood were obtained at initial diagnosis, prior to treatment of any kind.

Presentation of ophthalmopathy in the donors involved moderate-to-severe activity, CAS ≥3, NOSPECS ≥4 and a duration under 3 months. Certain patients, namely those with other autoimmune diseases, uncontrolled infections, pregnancy or lactation, were excluded. Thyroid ultrasound, orbital computed tomography, TRAb, serum thyroxine and clinical symptoms formed the basis of diagnosis. V lost 2 bases and J lost 4; bases outside the gene matches: 6. The germline V gene encodes CDR1 SGHRS and CDR2 YFSETQ. The CDR3 is 15 residues long. Amplification of TCR beta CDR3 regions used RNA transcripts. First-round RT-PCR relied on HTBI primers, and a second-round multiplex PCR came next. TCRdb called the multiplex PCR reads again in MiXCR, with one record for every CDR3 protein. The table shows roughly 700,000 distinct CDR3 sequences, with 40% occurring only once.

This sequence joins TRBV5-1 and TRBJ2-7, with 10 bases identical to TRBD1. The receptor was derived from an adult man with Graves' ophthalmopathy. Sequenced input: peripheral blood. The CDR3 reads CASSFRGTGEYEQYF. The CDR3 region has the DNA TGCGCCAGCAGCTTTCGAGGGACAGGGGAGTACGAGCAGTACTTC. The whole variable domain, filled in from reference TRBV5-1 and TRBJ2-7, reads KAGVTQTPRYLIKTRGQQVTLSCSPISGHRSVSWYQQTPGQGLQFLFEYFSETQRNKGNFPGRFSGRQFSNSRSEMNVSTLELGDSALYLCASSFRGTGEYEQYFGPGTRLTVT.